This T cell receptor beta chain was observed in a study of OX40 agonist ivuxolimab in advanced cancers. Across the study: Treatment received earlier with anti-PD-1, anti-PD-L1 or anti-CTLA-4 agents was allowed, and more than 35% had some. Study outcomes and limitations: Expanded clones were, on average, more numerous in CD8+ T cells than in CD4+.

Profiling relied on immunoSEQ multiplex PCR, and the TCRdb table lists in-frame clones only, not all of them. The data show about 31,000 clones, roughly 90% seen once. This clone was detected only a few times. What it binds is unknown. The sequence derives from an adult with an advanced solid tumor such as melanoma, head and neck, liver or kidney cancer. Material: CD4+ or CD8+ T cells sorted from blood, obtained in a trial of the OX40 agonist ivuxolimab.

CDR3 residues: CASSHHVPGQGANTEAFF. CDR3 nucleotide sequence: TGCGCCAGCAGCCACCATGTCCCGGGACAGGGGGCGAACACTGAAGCTTTCTTT. This rearrangement joins TRBV4-3 to TRBJ1-1, with 12 bases that match TRBD1. Germline-derived CDR1 and CDR2 are LGHNA and YSLEER. This CDR3 has 18 amino acids. V was clipped by 3 bases and J by 1 base; unmatched bases: 9.